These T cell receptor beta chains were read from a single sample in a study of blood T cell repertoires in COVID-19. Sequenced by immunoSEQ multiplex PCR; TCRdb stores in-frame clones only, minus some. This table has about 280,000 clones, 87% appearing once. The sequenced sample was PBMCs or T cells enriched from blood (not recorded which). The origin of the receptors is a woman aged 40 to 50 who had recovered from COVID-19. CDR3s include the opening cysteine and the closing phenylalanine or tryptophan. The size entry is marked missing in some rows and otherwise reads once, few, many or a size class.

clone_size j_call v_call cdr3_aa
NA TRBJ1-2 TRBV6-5 CATSDSGGAFGYTF
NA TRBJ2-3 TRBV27 CASRTGVDTQYF
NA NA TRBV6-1 CASSESTYSSGGWEQFF
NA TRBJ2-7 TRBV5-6 CASKLTDAGGEQYF
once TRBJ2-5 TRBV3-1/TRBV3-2 CASSTTSLTGQGNQYF
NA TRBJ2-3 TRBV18 CASSPRAGGSTDTQYF
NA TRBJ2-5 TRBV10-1 CASVGGSGTQYF
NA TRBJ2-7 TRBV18 CASSPPGVGHEQYF
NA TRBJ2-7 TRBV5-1 CASRITQGPSSYEQYF
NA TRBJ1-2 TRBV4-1 CASSQEIVQAYGYTF
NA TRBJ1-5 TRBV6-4 CASSEGTGVSNQPQHF
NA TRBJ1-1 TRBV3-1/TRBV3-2 CASRRHRASDTEAFF
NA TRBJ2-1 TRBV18 CASSPSSGRVNEQFF
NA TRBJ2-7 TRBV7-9 CASSSDRDSLYEQYF
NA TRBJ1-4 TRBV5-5 CASSLSGDRVRF
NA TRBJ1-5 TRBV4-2 CASSQGQGADQPQHF
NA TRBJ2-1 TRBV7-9 CASSGTGPNEQFF
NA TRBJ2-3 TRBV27 CASRRGITDTQYF
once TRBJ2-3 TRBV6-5 CASSSGTSESTDTQYF
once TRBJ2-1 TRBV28 CASSLWGSPLSYNEQFF
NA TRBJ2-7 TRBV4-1 CASSQGTVEQYF
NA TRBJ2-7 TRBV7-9 CASSLSAGPLNEQYF
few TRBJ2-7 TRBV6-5 CASSLGQSSYEQYF
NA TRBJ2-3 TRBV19 CATSSGNLDTQYF
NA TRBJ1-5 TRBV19 CASSPFDRGSLQPQHF
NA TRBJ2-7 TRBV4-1 CASSQDGGINSYEQYF
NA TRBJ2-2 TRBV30 CAWEGGNTGELFF
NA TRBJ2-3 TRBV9 CASSVESISTDTQYF
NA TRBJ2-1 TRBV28 CASSLTSGRVNEQFF
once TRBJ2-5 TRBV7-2 CASSSRDLSLETQYF
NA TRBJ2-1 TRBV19 CASTPIAGSSYNEQFF
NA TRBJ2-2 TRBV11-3 CASSLGWQQGNTGELFF
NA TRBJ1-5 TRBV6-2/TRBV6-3 CASSFLYSNQPQHF